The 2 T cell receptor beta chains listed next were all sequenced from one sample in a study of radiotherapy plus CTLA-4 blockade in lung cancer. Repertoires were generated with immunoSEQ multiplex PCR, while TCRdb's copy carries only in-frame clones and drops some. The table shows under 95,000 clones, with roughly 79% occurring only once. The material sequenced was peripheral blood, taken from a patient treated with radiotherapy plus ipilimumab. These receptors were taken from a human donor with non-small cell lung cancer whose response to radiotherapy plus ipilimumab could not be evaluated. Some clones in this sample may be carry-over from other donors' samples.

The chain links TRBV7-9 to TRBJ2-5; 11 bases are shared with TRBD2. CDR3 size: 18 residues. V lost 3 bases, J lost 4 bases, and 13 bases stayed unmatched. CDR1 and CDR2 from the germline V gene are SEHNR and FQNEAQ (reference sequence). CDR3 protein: CASSFYSWGGLAGETQYF. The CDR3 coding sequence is TGTGCCAGCAGCTTCTATTCTTGGGGCGGACTAGCGGGAGAGACCCAGTACTTC.

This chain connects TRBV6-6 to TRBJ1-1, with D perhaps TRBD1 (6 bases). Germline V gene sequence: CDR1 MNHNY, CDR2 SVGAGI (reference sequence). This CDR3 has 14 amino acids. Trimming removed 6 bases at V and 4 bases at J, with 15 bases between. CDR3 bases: TGTGCCAGCAGCAGGGCAGGGGATGGCACTGAAGCTTTCTTT. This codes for CASSRAGDGTEAFF.